This record concerns one T cell receptor beta chain sequence. Its target is not known. The CDR3 is 13 residues long. V was shortened by 7 bases and J by 6 bases, with 15 bases between the two germline ends. Germline CDR1 and CDR2: MNHEY and SMNVEV (reference sequence). Over chemoradiotherapy, repertoires were sampled more than once. Sequencing was performed with immunoSEQ multiplex PCR; in TCRdb, only in-frame clones are kept and a portion is missing. The repertoire holds roughly 39,000 clones, around 82% seen once, with under 5.5% in the top ten. This sample was taken from a study of chemoradiotherapy in HPV16-positive cancers. The overall study: Candidate HPV-specific clones and shared TCR motifs came from two HPV16-positive patients. General study findings and limits: Functional assays defining HPV-specific T cells used only a couple of HPV16-positive patients.

The source material was blood, sampled from a patient who underwent chemoradiotherapy. This chain uses TRBV27 with TRBJ1-2; weak D call: TRBD1 (6 bases). The source of this sequence is a human donor with HPV-associated anogenital cancer. CDR3 nucleotide sequence: TGTGCCAGCACCGCGGGGGGGCGAAATGGCTACACCTTC. It specifies CASTAGGRNGYTF.